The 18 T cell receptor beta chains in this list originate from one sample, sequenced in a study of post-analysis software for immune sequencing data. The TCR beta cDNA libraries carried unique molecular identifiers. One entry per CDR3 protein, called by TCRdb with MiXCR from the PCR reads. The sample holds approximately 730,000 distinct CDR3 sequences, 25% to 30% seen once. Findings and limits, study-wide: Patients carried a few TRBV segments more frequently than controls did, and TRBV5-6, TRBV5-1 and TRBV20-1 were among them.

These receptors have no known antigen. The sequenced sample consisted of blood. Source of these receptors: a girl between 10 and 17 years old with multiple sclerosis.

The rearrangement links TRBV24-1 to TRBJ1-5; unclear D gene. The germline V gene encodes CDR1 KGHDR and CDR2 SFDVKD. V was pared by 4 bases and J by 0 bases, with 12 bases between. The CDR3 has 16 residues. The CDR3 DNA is TGTGCCACCAGTGACACAACCGGTTATAGCAATCAGCCCCAGCATTTT. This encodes CATSDTTGYSNQPQHF.

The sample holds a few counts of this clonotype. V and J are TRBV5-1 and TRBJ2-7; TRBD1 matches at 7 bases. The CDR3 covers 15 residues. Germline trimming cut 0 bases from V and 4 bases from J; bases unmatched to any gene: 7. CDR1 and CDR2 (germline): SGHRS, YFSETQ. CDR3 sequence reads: CASSLVETGLYEQYF. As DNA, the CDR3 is TGCGCCAGCAGCTTGGTAGAGACAGGGCTGTACGAGCAGTACTTC.

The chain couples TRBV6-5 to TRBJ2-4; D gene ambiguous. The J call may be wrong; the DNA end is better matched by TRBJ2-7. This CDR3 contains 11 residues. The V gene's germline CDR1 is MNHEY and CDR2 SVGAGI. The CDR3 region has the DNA TGTGCCAGCACCGTCGACGGCGAGCAGTACTTC. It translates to CASTVDGEQYF.

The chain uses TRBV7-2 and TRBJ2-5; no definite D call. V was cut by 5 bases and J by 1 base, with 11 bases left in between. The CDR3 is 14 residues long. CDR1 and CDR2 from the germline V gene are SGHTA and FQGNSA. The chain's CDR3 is CASSPPPAQETQYF. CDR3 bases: TGTGCCAGCAGCCCCCCTCCGGCCCAAGAGACCCAGTACTTC.

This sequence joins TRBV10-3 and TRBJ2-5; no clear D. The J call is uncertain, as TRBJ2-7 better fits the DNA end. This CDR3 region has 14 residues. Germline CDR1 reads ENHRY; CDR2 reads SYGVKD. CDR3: CAISESQTTYEQYF. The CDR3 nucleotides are TGTGCCATCAGTGAGTCCCAGACCACCTACGAGCAGTACTTC.

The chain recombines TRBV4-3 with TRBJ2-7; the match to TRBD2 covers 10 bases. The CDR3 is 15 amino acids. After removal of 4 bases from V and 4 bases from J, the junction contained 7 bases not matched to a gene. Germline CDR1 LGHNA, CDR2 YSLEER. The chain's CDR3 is CASSRLLAGLYEQYF. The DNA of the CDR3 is TGCGCCAGCAGCCGACTACTAGCGGGATTGTACGAGCAGTACTTC.

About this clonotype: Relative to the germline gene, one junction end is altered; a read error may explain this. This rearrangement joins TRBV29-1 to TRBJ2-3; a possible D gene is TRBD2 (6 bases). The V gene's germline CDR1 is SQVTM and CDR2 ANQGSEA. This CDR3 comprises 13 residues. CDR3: CGVGGTHTDTQYF. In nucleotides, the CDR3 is TGCGGCGTGGGTGGGACTCACACAGATACGCAGTATTTT.

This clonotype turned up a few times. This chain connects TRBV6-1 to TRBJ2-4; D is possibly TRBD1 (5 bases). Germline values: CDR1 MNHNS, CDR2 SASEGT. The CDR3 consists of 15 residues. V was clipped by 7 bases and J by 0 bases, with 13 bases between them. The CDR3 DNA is TGTGCCAGCATGGGGCCTCTTATAGCCAAAAACATTCAGTACTTC. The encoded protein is CASMGPLIAKNIQYF.

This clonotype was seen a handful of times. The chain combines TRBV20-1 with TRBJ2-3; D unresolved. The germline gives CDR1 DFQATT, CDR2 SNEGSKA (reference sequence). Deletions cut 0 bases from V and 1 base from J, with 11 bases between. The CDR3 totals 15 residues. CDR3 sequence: CSARDSTEGTDTQYF. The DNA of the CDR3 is TGCAGTGCTAGAGATAGTACCGAAGGCACAGATACGCAGTATTTT.

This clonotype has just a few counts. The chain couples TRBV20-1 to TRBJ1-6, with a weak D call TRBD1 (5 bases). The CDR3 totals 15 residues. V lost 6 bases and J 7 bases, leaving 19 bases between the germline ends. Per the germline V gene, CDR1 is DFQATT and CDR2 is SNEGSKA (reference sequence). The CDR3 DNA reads TGCAGTGCCGTTACCCCGGGGACCTTGAATTCACCCCTCCACTTT. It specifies CSAVTPGTLNSPLHF.

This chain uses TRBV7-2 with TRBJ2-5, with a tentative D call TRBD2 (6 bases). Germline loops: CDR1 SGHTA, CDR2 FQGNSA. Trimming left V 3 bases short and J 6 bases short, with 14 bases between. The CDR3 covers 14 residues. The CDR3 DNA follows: TGTGCCAGCAGCTTGGGGACTGGCTCAAAGACCCAGTACTTC. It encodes CASSLGTGSKTQYF.

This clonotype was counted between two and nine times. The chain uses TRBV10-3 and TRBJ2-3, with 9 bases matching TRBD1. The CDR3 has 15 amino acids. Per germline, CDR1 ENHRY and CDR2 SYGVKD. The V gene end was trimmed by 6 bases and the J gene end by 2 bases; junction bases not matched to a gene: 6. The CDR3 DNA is TGTGCCATCAGAGCCGGGACAGGGCCCACAGATACGCAGTATTTT. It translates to CAIRAGTGPTDTQYF.

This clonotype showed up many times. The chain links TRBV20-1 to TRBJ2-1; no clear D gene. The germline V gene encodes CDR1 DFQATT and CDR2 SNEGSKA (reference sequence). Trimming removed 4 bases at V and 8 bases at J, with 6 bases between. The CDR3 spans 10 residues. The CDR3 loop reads CSAMNYEQFF. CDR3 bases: TGCAGTGCTATGAACTATGAGCAGTTCTTC.

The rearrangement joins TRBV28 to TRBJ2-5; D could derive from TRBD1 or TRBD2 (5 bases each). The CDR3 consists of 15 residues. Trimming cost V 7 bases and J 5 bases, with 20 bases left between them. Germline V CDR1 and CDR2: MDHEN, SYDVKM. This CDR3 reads CASTSLMGERETQYF. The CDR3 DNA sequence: TGTGCCAGCACCTCTCTCATGGGGGAGAGGGAGACCCAGTACTTC.

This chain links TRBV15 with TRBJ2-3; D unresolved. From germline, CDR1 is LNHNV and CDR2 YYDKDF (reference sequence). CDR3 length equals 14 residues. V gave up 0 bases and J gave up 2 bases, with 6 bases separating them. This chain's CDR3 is CATSRDRNTDTQYF. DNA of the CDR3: TGTGCCACCAGCAGAGACAGGAACACAGATACGCAGTATTTT.

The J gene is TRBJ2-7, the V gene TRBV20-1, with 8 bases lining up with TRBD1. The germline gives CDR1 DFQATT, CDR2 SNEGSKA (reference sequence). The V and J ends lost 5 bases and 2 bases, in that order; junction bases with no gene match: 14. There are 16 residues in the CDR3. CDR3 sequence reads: CSALELAGGRPYEQYF. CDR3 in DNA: TGCAGTGCTCTCGAGCTGGCAGGGGGCAGGCCCTACGAGCAGTACTTC.

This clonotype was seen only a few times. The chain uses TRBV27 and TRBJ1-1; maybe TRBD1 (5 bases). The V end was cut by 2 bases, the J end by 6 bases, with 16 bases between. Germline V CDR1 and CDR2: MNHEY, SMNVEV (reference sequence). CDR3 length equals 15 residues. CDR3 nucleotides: TGTGCCAGCAGTTTAATGGGGCAGGGCGGGGCTGAAGCTTTCTTT. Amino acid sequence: CASSLMGQGGAEAFF.

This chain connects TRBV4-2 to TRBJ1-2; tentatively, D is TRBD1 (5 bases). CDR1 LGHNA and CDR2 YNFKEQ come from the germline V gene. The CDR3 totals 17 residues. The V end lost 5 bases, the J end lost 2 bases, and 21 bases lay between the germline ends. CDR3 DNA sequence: TGTGCCAGCAGCGCAGTAGACGGCCGGGGACCAAACTATGGCTACACCTTC. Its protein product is CASSAVDGRGPNYGYTF.